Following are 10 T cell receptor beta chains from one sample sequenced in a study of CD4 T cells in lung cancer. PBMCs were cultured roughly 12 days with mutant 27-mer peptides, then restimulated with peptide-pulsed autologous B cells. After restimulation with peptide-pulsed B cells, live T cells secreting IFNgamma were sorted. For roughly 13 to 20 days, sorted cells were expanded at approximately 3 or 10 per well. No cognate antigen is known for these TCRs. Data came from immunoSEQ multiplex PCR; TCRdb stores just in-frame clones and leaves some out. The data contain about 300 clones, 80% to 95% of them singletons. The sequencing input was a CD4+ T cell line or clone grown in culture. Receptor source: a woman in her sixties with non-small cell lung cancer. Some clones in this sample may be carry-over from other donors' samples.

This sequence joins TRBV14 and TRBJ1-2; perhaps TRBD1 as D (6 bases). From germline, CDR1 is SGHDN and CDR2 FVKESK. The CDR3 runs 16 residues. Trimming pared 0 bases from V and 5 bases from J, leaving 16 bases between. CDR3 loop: CASSQELRGSTYGYTF. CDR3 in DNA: TGTGCCAGCAGCCAAGAGTTAAGGGGGAGTACGTATGGCTACACCTTC.

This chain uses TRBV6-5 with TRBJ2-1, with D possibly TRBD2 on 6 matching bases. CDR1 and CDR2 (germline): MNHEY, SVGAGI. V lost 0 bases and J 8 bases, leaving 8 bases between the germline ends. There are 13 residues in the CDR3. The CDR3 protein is CASSYSGSDEQFF. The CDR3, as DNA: TGTGCCAGCAGTTACTCCGGGAGCGATGAGCAGTTCTTC.

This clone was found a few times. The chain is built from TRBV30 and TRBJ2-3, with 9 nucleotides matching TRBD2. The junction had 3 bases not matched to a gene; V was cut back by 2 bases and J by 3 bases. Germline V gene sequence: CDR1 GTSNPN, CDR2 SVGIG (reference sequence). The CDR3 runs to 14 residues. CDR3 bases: TGTGCCTGGAGTCCTAGCGGGGTAACAGATACGCAGTATTTT. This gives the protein CAWSPSGVTDTQYF.

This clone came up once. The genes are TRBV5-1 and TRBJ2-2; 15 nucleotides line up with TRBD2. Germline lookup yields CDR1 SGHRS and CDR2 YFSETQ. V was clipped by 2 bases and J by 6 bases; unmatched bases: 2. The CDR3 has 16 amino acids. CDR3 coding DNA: TGCGCCAGCAGCTTACGGACTAGCGGGGGGGCCGGGGAGCTGTTTTTT. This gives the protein CASSLRTSGGAGELFF.

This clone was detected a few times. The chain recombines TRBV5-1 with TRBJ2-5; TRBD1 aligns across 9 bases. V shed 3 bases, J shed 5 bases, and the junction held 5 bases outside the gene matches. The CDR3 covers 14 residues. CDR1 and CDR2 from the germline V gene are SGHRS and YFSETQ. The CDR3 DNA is TGCGCCAGCAGCTCCACAGGGGGCAGGGAGACCCAGTACTTC. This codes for CASSSTGGRETQYF.

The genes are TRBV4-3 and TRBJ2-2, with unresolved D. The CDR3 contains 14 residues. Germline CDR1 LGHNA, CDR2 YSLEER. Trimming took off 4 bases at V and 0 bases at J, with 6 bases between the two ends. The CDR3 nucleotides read TGCGCCAGCAGCCGAGAATCGAACACCGGGGAGCTGTTTTTT. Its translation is CASSRESNTGELFF.

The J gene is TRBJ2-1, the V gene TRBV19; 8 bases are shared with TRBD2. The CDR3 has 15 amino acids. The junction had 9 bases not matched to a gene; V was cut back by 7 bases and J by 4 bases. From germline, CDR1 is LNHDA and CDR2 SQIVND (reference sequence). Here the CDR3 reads CASTRFASGYNEQFF. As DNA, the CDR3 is TGTGCCAGTACTCGGTTCGCTAGCGGGTACAATGAGCAGTTCTTC.

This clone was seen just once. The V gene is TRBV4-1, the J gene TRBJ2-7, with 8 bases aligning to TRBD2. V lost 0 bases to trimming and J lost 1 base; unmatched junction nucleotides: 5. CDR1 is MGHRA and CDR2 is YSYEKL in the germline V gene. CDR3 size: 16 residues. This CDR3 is CASSQDMASGSYEQYF. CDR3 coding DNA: TGCGCCAGCAGCCAAGATATGGCTAGCGGGTCCTACGAGCAGTACTTC.

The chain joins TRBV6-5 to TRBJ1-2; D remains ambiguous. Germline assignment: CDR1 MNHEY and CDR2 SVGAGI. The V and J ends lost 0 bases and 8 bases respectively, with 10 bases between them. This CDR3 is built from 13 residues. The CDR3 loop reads CASSYSPDGGYTF. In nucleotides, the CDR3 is TGTGCCAGCAGTTACTCCCCCGATGGAGGCTACACCTTC.

CDR3 in amino acids: CASSPPGTGNQPQHF. CDR3 DNA sequence: TGTGCCAGCTCACCTCCCGGGACAGGGAATCAGCCCCAGCATTTT. V gene TRBV18 combines with J gene TRBJ1-5; TRBD1 matches at 9 bases. Germline lookup yields CDR1 KGHSH and CDR2 LQKENI. V was clipped by 3 bases and J by 4 bases; unmatched bases: 4. This CDR3 has 15 amino acids.